This T cell receptor (beta chain) was captured by sequencing in a study of blood T cell repertoires in COVID-19. About the study: There were acute and convalescent COVID-19 samples, and they came from the United States, Italy and Spain. T cells, B-cell-depleted T cells, or PBMCs supplied cDNA or gDNA.

In the original analysis: Counts of nucleated cells, estimated from reference gene primer amplification, were obtained. The repertoire was sequenced with immunoSEQ multiplex PCR; TCRdb's copy has only in-frame clones and lacks some. Clone size and the V and J calls come from that table; the DNA yielded D and trimming. The top ten clones hold around 15% of a sample with fewer than 15,000 clones, about 90% of them seen once. CDR1 and CDR2 from the germline V gene are SGHTA and FQGNSA. The CDR3 runs to 15 residues. The V end lost 2 bases, the J end lost 4 bases, and 11 bases lay between the germline ends.

V gene TRBV7-2 combines with J gene TRBJ2-2; D possibly corresponds to TRBD1 (6 bases). Sequenced sample: peripheral blood. The clonotype originates from a human donor in a cohort sampled during active COVID-19. CDR3 nucleotide sequence: TGTGCCAGCAGCTTAAACAGGGTTGGCACCGGGGAGCTGTTTTTT. Translation: CASSLNRVGTGELFF.